The present entry profiles one T cell receptor beta chain with its context. This specimen belongs to a study of T cells expressing NK-cell markers. For the study at large: Sorted CD3+CD56+NKG2C+, CD3+CD56+NKG2C- and CD3+CD56-NKG2C+ T-cell subsets were beta-chain profiled. HCMV seropositivity marked most of the eight sequenced donors; one was seronegative.

A 5'RACE template switching approach incorporating UMIs was used to make TCR beta cDNA. After re-calling the 5' RACE reads, TCRdb lists one entry per CDR3 protein, DNA absent. The table for this sample gives 500,000 or so distinct CDR3 sequences. This CDR3 spans 15 amino acids. CDR1 and CDR2 from the germline V gene are KGHDR and SFDVKD. The clonotype originates from a man between 18 and 29 years old in good health. The source material was blood T cells: a sorted CD56 or NKG2C T cell subset, CD4+ or CD8+ T cells, or bulk PBMC T cells (not recorded which). The V call is TRBV24-1, the J call TRBJ1-1. Here the CDR3 reads CATSDSSGRTLAAFF.